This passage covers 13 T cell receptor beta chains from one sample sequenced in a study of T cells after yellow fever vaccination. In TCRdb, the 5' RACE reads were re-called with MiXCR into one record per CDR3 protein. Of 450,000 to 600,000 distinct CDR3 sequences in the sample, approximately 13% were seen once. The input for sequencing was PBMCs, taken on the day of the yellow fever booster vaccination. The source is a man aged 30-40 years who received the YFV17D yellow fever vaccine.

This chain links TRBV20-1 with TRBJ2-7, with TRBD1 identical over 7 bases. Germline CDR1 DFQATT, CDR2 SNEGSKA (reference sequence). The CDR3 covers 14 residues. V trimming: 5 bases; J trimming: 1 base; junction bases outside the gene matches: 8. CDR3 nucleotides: TGCAGTGCTGGACACGGGACAGAGTCCTACGAGCAGTACTTC. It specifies CSAGHGTESYEQYF.

CDR3 protein: CSARVGFSSYEQYF. The CDR3, as DNA: TGCAGTGCTAGAGTCGGGTTCAGCTCCTACGAGCAGTACTTC. The chain carries TRBV20-1 and TRBJ2-7; D remains unclear. The CDR3 is made up of 14 amino acids. V was cut by 1 base and J by 0 bases, with 10 bases left in between. From germline, CDR1 is DFQATT and CDR2 SNEGSKA (reference sequence).

This chain's CDR3 is CASSEWVGSDGYTF. The CDR3 bases are TGTGCCAGCAGTGAATGGGTAGGGAGTGATGGCTACACCTTC. V usage is TRBV6-1 and J usage is TRBJ1-2, with D uncertain. CDR3 size: 14 residues. CDR1 MNHNS and CDR2 SASEGT come from the germline V gene. The V end was cut by 2 bases, the J end by 6 bases, with 13 bases between.

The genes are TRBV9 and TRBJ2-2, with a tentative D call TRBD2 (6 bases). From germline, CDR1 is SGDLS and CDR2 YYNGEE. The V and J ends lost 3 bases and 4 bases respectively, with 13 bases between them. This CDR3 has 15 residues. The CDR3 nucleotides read TGTGCCAGCAGCGGCCGGGAGCCGGGCACCGGGGAGCTGTTTTTT. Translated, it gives CASSGREPGTGELFF.

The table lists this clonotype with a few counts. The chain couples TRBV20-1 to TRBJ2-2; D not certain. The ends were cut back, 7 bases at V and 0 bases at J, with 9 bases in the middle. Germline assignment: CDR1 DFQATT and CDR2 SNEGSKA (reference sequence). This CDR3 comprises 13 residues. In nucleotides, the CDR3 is TGCAGTGTGGGCGGCGCGAACACCGGGGAGCTGTTTTTT. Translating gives CSVGGANTGELFF.

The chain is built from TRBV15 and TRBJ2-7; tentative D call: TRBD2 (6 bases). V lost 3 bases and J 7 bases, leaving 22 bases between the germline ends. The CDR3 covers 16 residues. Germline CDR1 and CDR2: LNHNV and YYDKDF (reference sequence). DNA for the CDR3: TGTGCCACCAGCAGGCCCGGACGGGAAATTGGGGGGGAGCAGTACTTC. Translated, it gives CATSRPGREIGGEQYF.

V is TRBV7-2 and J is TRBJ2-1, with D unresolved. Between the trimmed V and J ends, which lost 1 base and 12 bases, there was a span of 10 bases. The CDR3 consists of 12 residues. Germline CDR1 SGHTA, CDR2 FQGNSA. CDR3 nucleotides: TGTGCCAGCAGCTTAGTACCGGGCGGGCAGTTCTTC. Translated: CASSLVPGGQFF.

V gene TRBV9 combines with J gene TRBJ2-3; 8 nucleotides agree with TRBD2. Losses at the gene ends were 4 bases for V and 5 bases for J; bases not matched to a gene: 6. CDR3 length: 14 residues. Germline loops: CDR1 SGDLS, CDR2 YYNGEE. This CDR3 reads CASSLGTSRDTQYF. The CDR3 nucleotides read TGTGCCAGCAGCTTAGGGACTAGTCGAGATACGCAGTATTTT.

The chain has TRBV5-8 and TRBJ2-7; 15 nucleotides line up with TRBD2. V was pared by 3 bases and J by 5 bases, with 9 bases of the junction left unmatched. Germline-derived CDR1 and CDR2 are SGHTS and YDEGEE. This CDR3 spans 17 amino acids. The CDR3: CASSWWGLAGGKDEQYF. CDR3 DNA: TGTGCCAGCAGCTGGTGGGGACTAGCGGGAGGAAAGGACGAGCAGTACTTC.

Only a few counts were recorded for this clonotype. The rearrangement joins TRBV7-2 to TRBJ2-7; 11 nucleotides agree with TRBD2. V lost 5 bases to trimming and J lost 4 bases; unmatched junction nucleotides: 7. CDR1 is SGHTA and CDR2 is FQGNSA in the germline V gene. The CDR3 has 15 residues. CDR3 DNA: TGTGCCAGCAGCCCCGGGACTAGCGGATGGTACGAGCAGTACTTC. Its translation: CASSPGTSGWYEQYF.

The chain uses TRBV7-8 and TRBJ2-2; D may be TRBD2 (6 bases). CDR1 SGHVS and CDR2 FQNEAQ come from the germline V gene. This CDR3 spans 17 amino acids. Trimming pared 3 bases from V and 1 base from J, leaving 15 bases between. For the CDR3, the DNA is TGTGCCAGCAGCTTGTCAGGCGGGGCAAGGAACACCGGGGAGCTGTTTTTT. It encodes CASSLSGGARNTGELFF.

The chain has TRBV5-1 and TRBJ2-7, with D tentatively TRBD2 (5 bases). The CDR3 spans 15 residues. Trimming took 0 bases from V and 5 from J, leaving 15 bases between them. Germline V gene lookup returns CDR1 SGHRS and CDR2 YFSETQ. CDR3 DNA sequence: TGCGCCAGCAGCTTGGTAGGGCGGGTCCGCGACGAGCAGTACTTC. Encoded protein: CASSLVGRVRDEQYF. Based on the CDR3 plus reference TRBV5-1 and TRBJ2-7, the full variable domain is KAGVTQTPRYLIKTRGQQVTLSCSPISGHRSVSWYQQTPGQGLQFLFEYFSETQRNKGNFPGRFSGRQFSNSRSEMNVSTLELGDSALYLCASSLVGRVRDEQYFGPGTRLTVT.

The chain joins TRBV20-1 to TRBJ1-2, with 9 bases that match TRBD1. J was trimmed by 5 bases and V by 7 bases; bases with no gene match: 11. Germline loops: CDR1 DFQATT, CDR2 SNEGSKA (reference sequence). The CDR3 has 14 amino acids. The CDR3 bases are TGCAGTGTTCCCGGGACAGGGCTCTTTTATGGCTACACCTTC. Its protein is CSVPGTGLFYGYTF.